This TCR beta chain was sequenced during a study of blood T cell repertoires in COVID-19. Germline assignment: CDR1 SGHTA and CDR2 FQGNSA. This CDR3 is 15 amino acids long. Unmatched junction bases numbered 7, after V lost 4 bases and J lost 5 bases. Sequencing used immunoSEQ multiplex PCR; TCRdb keeps in-frame clones, though not all of them. The data show roughly 340,000 clones, 75% to 90% seen once. This clone was recorded a few times. The source is a woman between 45 and 65 years old with COVID-19, enrolled during active disease. The sample was peripheral blood. V gene TRBV7-2 combines with J gene TRBJ2-1, with 8 positions matching TRBD2. The CDR3 here is CASSSMGLENNEQFF. DNA for the CDR3: TGTGCCAGCAGCTCGATGGGACTAGAAAACAATGAGCAGTTCTTC.